The 9 T cell receptor beta chains in this list originate from one sample, sequenced in a study of graft-versus-host responses after intestinal transplantation. Sequenced by immunoSEQ multiplex PCR; TCRdb stores in-frame clones only, minus some. The table has tens of thousands of clones, roughly four fifths seen once. The sample here was PBMCs, taken about 160 weeks after transplant. The receptors originated from a human patient who received an intestinal transplant, so some T cells may come from the graft donor.

The V and J genes are TRBV28 and TRBJ2-7; 7 bases are shared with TRBD1. Germline-derived CDR1 and CDR2 are MDHEN and SYDVKM. The CDR3 has 15 residues. Trimming took 3 bases from V and 5 from J; bases not matched to a gene: 10. The CDR3 sequence is CASSFTSGTAHEQYF. DNA for the CDR3: TGTGCCAGCAGTTTCACCTCCGGGACAGCCCACGAGCAGTACTTC.

The chain uses TRBV5-1 and TRBJ2-1; the match to TRBD1 covers 9 bases. V lost 4 bases, J lost 6 bases, and 8 bases stayed unmatched. Germline CDR1 is SGHRS and CDR2 is YFSETQ. The CDR3 covers 15 residues. CDR3 amino acids: CASSIKQGAVNEQFF. The CDR3 coding sequence is TGCGCCAGCAGCATAAAACAGGGGGCGGTCAATGAGCAGTTCTTC.

This clone appeared a single time. The chain recombines TRBV5-1 with TRBJ2-2, with 13 bases matching TRBD2. This CDR3 spans 17 amino acids. Germline lookup yields CDR1 SGHRS and CDR2 YFSETQ. J lost 4 bases, V lost 4 bases, and 7 bases had no gene match. CDR3 nucleotides: TGCGCCAGCAGCCCGGGACTAGCGGGGATCGGCACCGGGGAGCTGTTTTTT. Amino acid sequence: CASSPGLAGIGTGELFF.

The J gene is TRBJ2-5, the V gene TRBV7-2; TRBD2 matches at 8 bases. Germline loops: CDR1 SGHTA, CDR2 FQGNSA. V was clipped by 1 base and J by 7 bases; unmatched bases: 14. The CDR3 is 17 residues long. The DNA for the CDR3 is TGTGCCAGCAGCTTAGTCCCAGCGGGAGTTAGCGATGGGACCCAGTACTTC. This codes for CASSLVPAGVSDGTQYF.

The CDR3 spells CASSPGQGGFGANVLTF. The CDR3 DNA follows: TGTGCCAGTAGTCCGGGACAGGGCGGGTTTGGGGCCAACGTCCTGACTTTC. V and J are TRBV19 and TRBJ2-6, with 9 nucleotides matching TRBD1. J lost 3 bases, V lost 5 bases, and 8 bases had no gene match. CDR1 LNHDA and CDR2 SQIVND come from the germline V gene (reference sequence). The CDR3 length is 17 residues.

The J gene is TRBJ1-2, the V gene TRBV6-6; tentative D call: TRBD1 (6 bases). Germline CDR1 and CDR2: MNHNY and SVGAGI (reference sequence). The length of the CDR3 is 14 residues. Trimming removed 2 bases at V and 2 bases at J, with 9 bases between. The CDR3 protein is CASSYRGANYGYTF. The DNA of the CDR3 is TGTGCCAGCAGTTACCGGGGGGCCAACTATGGCTACACCTTC.

V gene TRBV10-3 combines with J gene TRBJ2-7, with TRBD2 identical over 7 bases. This CDR3 contains 15 residues. V trimming: 0 bases; J trimming: 1 base; junction bases outside the gene matches: 3. Germline V lookup: CDR1 ENHRY, CDR2 SYGVKD. The CDR3 region has the DNA TGTGCCATCAGTGAGTCAGCTAGCGGTTCCTACGAGCAGTACTTC. Translated, it gives CAISESASGSYEQYF.

V is TRBV2 and J is TRBJ2-3, with 14 bases matching TRBD2. Trimming removed 7 bases from V and 6 bases from J; junction bases left unmatched: 6. This CDR3 is built from 15 residues. Germline CDR1 is SNHLY and CDR2 is FYNNEI. The CDR3 coding sequence is TGTGCCAGCACTGATGGGACTAGCGGGAGTGATACGCAGTATTTT. It specifies CASTDGTSGSDTQYF.

A few counts support this clone. The chain has TRBV11-2 and TRBJ2-4; 7 positions agree with TRBD1. Germline CDR1 SGHAT, CDR2 FQNNGV. J gave up 1 base and V 5 bases, and 8 bases lay outside the gene matches. The CDR3 length is 16 residues. CDR3 region: CASSTTDRLAKNIQYF. CDR3 DNA: TGTGCCAGCAGCACGACGGACAGGTTGGCCAAAAACATTCAGTACTTC.